This T cell receptor beta chain was sequenced during a study of kidney transplant recipient with SARS-CoV-2 infection. This clonotype was seen ten or more times. Each CDR3 protein gets one entry after TCRdb re-called the reads with MiXCR. The sample includes roughly 230,000 distinct CDR3 sequences, around 28% of them seen just once. The CDR3 has 15 amino acids. After removal of 4 bases from V and 6 bases from J, the junction contained 8 bases not matched to a gene. The germline gives CDR1 MNHEY, CDR2 SMNVEV (reference sequence). The sample here was a blood sample, taken at baseline and between days 110 and 120 from a kidney transplant recipient. This receptor was identified in a male patient aged 25-45 years who had COVID-19 and was a kidney transplant recipient. Some T cells may have originated in the graft donor. The V gene is TRBV27, the J gene TRBJ2-3, with TRBD2 matching 9 bases. CDR3 protein: CASSSAGGLFDTQYF. CDR3 DNA sequence: TGTGCCAGCAGTTCCGCGGGAGGGTTGTTTGATACGCAGTATTTT.